The rows below give T cell receptor beta chains drawn from one sample of a study of shared clonotypes between healthy human individuals. Data came from immunoSEQ multiplex PCR; TCRdb stores just in-frame clones and leaves some out. This sample carries some 800,000 clones, 85% to 95% of them seen once, and the ten largest clones take less than 25%. Sequences were obtained from naive CD8+ T cells sorted from blood. The receptor set was obtained from a young man in good health. CDR3s include the opening cysteine and the closing phenylalanine or tryptophan. Each record gives: V gene, CDR3 length, CDR3 protein.

V: TRBV5-1
length: 15
CDR3: CASSGTGVGTGELFF

V: TRBV5-4
length: 13
CDR3: CASSSGGWTEAFF

V: TRBV7-9
length: 16
CDR3: CASSLVGQGAFDEQFF

V: TRBV27
length: 14
CDR3: CASSGGDSSYEQYF

V: TRBV5-6
length: 15
CDR3: CASTQLSGAYNEQFF

V: TRBV7-2
length: 13
CDR3: CASSLRGGETQYF

V: TRBV4-1
length: 14
CDR3: CASTPTEMNTEAFF

V: TRBV28
length: 14
CDR3: CASSYDWNTGELFF

V: TRBV28
length: 14
CDR3: CASSLFTSGPEAFF

V: TRBV9
length: 18
CDR3: CASSVASGLASSSYEQYF

V: TRBV10-3
length: 17
CDR3: CAISDLLAGGPNGELFF

V: TRBV7-3
length: 14
CDR3: CASSLGPLPDTQYF

V: TRBV9
length: 19
CDR3: CASSASDWLAGGNTGELFF

V: TRBV7-9
length: 14
CDR3: CASTPLALHYEQYF

V: TRBV7-3
length: 13
CDR3: CASSATGTDGYTF

V: TRBV11-2
length: 14
CDR3: CASSPRERSTEAFF

V: TRBV7-2
length: 14
CDR3: CASSPTSDSYEQYF

V: TRBV27
length: 15
CDR3: CASSLNKQATGELFF

V: TRBV21-1
length: 17
CDR3: CASSFGIATHHNSPLHF

V: TRBV6-5
length: 14
CDR3: CASSYGGPQETQYF

V: TRBV7-9
length: 13
CDR3: CASSLLNAPEAFF

V: TRBV18
length: 14
CDR3: CASSPSGNRYEQYF

V: TRBV12-5
length: 12
CDR3: CASGLATGQSFF

V: TRBV5-4
length: 14
CDR3: CASSLGLVFSEQYF

V: TRBV19
length: 17
CDR3: CASSVSGTSGITDTQYF

V: TRBV5-1
length: 11
CDR3: CASSSPDEQYF

V: TRBV15
length: 14
CDR3: CATSRGRNPYGYTF

V: TRBV27
length: 14
CDR3: CASSLWAGGYGYTF

V: TRBV5-1
length: 15
CDR3: CASSLMAGDTGELFF

V: TRBV7-9
length: 16
CDR3: CASTEQGAGGRETQYF

V: TRBV7-9
length: 15
CDR3: CASSKEGFPLYEQYF

V: TRBV6-1
length: 15
CDR3: CASSVGGLSNQPQHF

V: TRBV5-8
length: 17
CDR3: CASSFGSSGANTGELFF

V: TRBV4-3
length: 16
CDR3: CASSQDPSRQVYGYTF

V: TRBV28
length: 15
CDR3: CASRVNRGNYNEQFF